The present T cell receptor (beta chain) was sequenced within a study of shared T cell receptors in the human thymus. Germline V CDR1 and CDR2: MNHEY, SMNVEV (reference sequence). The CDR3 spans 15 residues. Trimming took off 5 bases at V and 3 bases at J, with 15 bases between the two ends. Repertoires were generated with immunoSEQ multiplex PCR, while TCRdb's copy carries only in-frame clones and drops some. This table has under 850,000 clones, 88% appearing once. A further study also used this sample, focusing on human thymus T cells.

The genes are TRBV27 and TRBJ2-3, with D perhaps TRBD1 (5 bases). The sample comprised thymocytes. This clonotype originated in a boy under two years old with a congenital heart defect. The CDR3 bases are TGTGCCAGCAGTCCCCGGCCGCAGGGAACAGATACGCAGTATTTT. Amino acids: CASSPRPQGTDTQYF.